This TCR beta chain stems from a study of blood T cell repertoires in COVID-19. Across the study: COVID-19 samples from acute and convalescent phases originated in the United States, Italy and Spain. T cells, B-cell-depleted T cells, or PBMCs supplied cDNA or gDNA.

The study drew participants aged about 18 to 89 years from some 24 US areas. Original processing notes: Estimated nucleated cell counts came from reference gene primer amplification. Some clones are missing from TCRdb's copy, which holds only in-frame ones; the method was immunoSEQ multiplex PCR. V and J calls plus clone size are reproduced from that table; the DNA served to infer D and trimming. The sample includes roughly 200,000 clones, around 85% of them seen just once. Germline CDR1 is MGHRA and CDR2 is YSYEKL. Trimming at V came to 2 bases and at J to 4 bases, leaving 10 bases not matched to a gene. The CDR3 runs 16 residues.

The TCR originated in a middle-aged woman with acute COVID-19. The sequencing input was PBMCs or T cells enriched from blood (not recorded which). The gene calls are TRBV4-1 and TRBJ1-2; TRBD1 matches 7 bases. The DNA of the CDR3 is TGCGCCAGCAGCCAACCCGTGGGCTGGGACAGCTATGGCTACACCTTC. This gives the protein CASSQPVGWDSYGYTF.